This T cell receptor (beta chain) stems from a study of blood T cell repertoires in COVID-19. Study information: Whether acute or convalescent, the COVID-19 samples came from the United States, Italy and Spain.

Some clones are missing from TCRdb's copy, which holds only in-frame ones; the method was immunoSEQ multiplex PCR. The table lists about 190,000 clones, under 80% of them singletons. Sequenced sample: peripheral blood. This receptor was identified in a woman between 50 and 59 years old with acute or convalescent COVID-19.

CDR3 sequence: CASSPRAGFSTDTQYF. The CDR3 bases are TGTGCCAGCAGCCCGAGAGCGGGCTTCAGCACAGATACGCAGTATTTT. V is TRBV7-2 and J is TRBJ2-3; D is possibly TRBD2 (6 bases). This CDR3 comprises 16 residues. Trimming left V 5 bases short and J 0 bases short, with 15 bases between. Germline lookup yields CDR1 SGHTA and CDR2 FQGNSA.